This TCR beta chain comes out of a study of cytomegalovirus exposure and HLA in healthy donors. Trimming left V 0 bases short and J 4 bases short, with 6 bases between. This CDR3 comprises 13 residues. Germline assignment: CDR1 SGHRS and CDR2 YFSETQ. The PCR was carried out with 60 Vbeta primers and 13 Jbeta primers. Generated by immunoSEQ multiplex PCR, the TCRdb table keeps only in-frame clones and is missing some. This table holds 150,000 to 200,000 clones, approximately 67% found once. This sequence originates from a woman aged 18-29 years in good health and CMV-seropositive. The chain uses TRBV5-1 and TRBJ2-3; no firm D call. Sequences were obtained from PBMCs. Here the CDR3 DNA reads TGCGCCAGCAGCTTGGGGCAAGCAGATACGCAGTATTTT. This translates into CASSLGQADTQYF.